The source of this T cell receptor (beta chain) is a study of T cells in Graves' hyperthyroidism and ophthalmopathy. V was pared by 11 bases and J by 4 bases, with 5 bases between. CDR1 is MNHNS, CDR2 SASEGT, per germline. The CDR3 spans 10 residues. Amplification targeted TCR beta CDR3 regions from RNA transcripts. TCR CDR3 regions were first amplified by RT-PCR with HTBI primers. TCRdb redid the calling of the multiplex PCR reads with MiXCR, one entry per CDR3 protein. The data hold about 740,000 distinct CDR3 sequences, with about 14% observed a single time. Sequencing was carried out using blood. The chain carries TRBV6-1 and TRBJ2-2; D ambiguous. This receptor was identified in a woman between 18 and 29 years old with Graves' hyperthyroidism. Here the CDR3 DNA reads TGTGCCTTAGGCACCGGGGAGCTGTTTTTT. Encoded protein: CALGTGELFF.